These 11 T cell receptor beta chains originate from one sample sequenced in a study of cytomegalovirus exposure and HLA in healthy donors. With 60 Vbeta and 13 Jbeta primers, the PCR was carried out. The assay was immunoSEQ multiplex PCR, and TCRdb's table has in-frame clones only and misses some. The table includes over 70,000 clones, around 82% detected once. The sequenced sample was PBMCs. The receptors were gathered from a man between 18 and 29 years old in good health and CMV-seronegative.

The chain couples TRBV5-1 to TRBJ1-2; 7 bases are a match to TRBD1. Germline V CDR1 and CDR2: SGHRS, YFSETQ. The CDR3 runs 13 residues. Unmatched junction bases numbered 3, after V lost 0 bases and J lost 7 bases. CDR3 nucleotide sequence: TGCGCCAGCAGCTTGGCGAGGGGGCCTGGCTACACCTTC. Translation gives CASSLARGPGYTF.

This chain connects TRBV19 to TRBJ1-4; 9 bases are shared with TRBD1. With 6 bases clipped from V and 9 bases from J, the junction kept 8 bases outside the gene matches. CDR1 is LNHDA and CDR2 is SQIVND in the germline V gene (reference sequence). The CDR3 has 14 amino acids. The CDR3 is CASRGQGIHQKLFF. The CDR3 coding sequence is TGTGCCAGTAGGGGACAGGGAATACATCAAAAACTGTTTTTT.

This sequence joins TRBV9 and TRBJ2-5; 7 bases fit TRBD1. Germline CDR1 SGDLS, CDR2 YYNGEE. The CDR3 has 14 amino acids. V lost 4 bases to trimming and J lost 2 bases; unmatched junction nucleotides: 5. CDR3 nucleotide sequence: TGTGCCAGCAGCCCTGGACAGGATCAAGAGACCCAGTACTTC. It encodes CASSPGQDQETQYF.

The V call is TRBV7-9, the J call TRBJ1-3; weak D call: TRBD1 (5 bases). The length of the CDR3 is 15 residues. V was trimmed by 5 bases and J by 4 bases, leaving 15 bases between them. The germline gives CDR1 SEHNR, CDR2 FQNEAQ (reference sequence). The CDR3 loop reads CASSPGLNIGNTIYF. The CDR3 DNA reads as TGTGCCAGCAGCCCGGGACTAAACATCGGAAACACCATATATTTT. Looking up the rest from reference TRBV7-9 and TRBJ1-3 gives the full variable domain: DTGVSQNPRHKITKRGQNVTFRCDPISEHNRLYWYRQTLGQGPEFLTYFQNEAQLEKSRLLSDRFSAERPKGSFSTLEIQRTEQGDSAMYLCASSPGLNIGNTIYFGEGSWLTVV.

This chain links TRBV6-6 with TRBJ2-5; the match to TRBD2 covers 11 bases. The J call is doubtful: the DNA matches TRBJ2-7 better. Germline V gene sequence: CDR1 MNHNY, CDR2 SVGAGI (reference sequence). The CDR3 contains 15 residues. The CDR3 DNA reads as TGTGCCAGCAGGCTTGTAGCGGGGGGGTCCTACGAGCAGTACTTC. Translating it yields CASRLVAGGSYEQYF.

The V and J genes are TRBV6-5 and TRBJ2-5; possible D gene TRBD1, 5 bases. This CDR3 has 15 amino acids. Trimming cost V 6 bases and J 2 bases, with 16 bases left between them. In germline, CDR1 is MNHEY, CDR2 SVGAGI. CDR3 coding DNA: TGTGCCAGCAGACCCACATGGGGCCGACAAGAGACCCAGTACTTC. Protein: CASRPTWGRQETQYF.

The chain recombines TRBV9 with TRBJ1-6, with a possible D match to TRBD1 (6 bases). V was shortened by 3 bases and J by 4 bases, with 20 bases between the two germline ends. CDR1 and CDR2 from the germline V gene are SGDLS and YYNGEE. This CDR3 is built from 18 residues. This CDR3 is CASSADPGGARYNSPLHF. CDR3 nucleotide sequence: TGTGCCAGCAGCGCCGACCCTGGGGGGGCTAGGTATAATTCACCCCTCCACTTT. Full variable domain (remainder filled in from reference TRBV9 and TRBJ1-6): DSGVTQTPKHLITATGQRVTLRCSPRSGDLSVYWYQQSLDQGLQFLIQYYNGEERAKGNILERFSAQQFPDLHSELNLSSLELGDSALYFCASSADPGGARYNSPLHFGNGTRLTVT.

The V gene is TRBV4-1, the J gene TRBJ2-5; 8 bases map to TRBD2. Germline values: CDR1 MGHRA, CDR2 YSYEKL. The J segment lost 2 bases and the V segment lost 4 bases, leaving 9 bases of the junction unmatched. The CDR3 is 16 residues long. The CDR3 here is CASSPRLAGGQETQYF. The CDR3 DNA sequence: TGCGCCAGCAGCCCAAGGCTGGCGGGGGGACAAGAGACCCAGTACTTC.

The J gene is TRBJ2-7, the V gene TRBV6-1; D is uncertain. Trimming stripped 7 bases from V and 0 bases from J, with 10 bases between. Germline CDR1 and CDR2: MNHNS and SASEGT. This CDR3 region has 13 residues. CDR3 in DNA: TGTGCCAGCAAGCGCCAAAGCTCCTACGAGCAGTACTTC. It yields the protein CASKRQSSYEQYF.

V usage is TRBV19 and J usage is TRBJ1-2; TRBD1 is a possible D gene (6 bases). This CDR3 spans 16 amino acids. Germline CDR1 reads LNHDA; CDR2 reads SQIVND (reference sequence). V dropped 7 bases and J dropped 1 base, with 19 bases sitting between them. The CDR3 DNA sequence: TGTGCCAGTATTGCAGGGACATCCTTATATAACTATGGCTACACCTTC. Protein: CASIAGTSLYNYGYTF.

The rearrangement uses TRBV25-1 and TRBJ1-1; possible D gene TRBD1, 5 bases. This CDR3 contains 13 residues. V lost 8 bases to trimming and J lost 4 bases, with 14 bases between them. CDR1 is MGHDK and CDR2 is SYGVNS in the germline V gene. The DNA of the CDR3 is TGTGCCAGCGAACAAGACAGAGTCACTGAAGCTTTCTTT. Its translation: CASEQDRVTEAFF.